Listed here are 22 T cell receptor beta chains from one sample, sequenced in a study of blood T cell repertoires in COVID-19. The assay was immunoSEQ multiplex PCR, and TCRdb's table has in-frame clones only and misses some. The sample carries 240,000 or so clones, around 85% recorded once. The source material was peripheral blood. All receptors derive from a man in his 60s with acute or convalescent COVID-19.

CDR3 amino acids: CATSDPAETEAFF. CDR3 coding DNA: TGTGCCACCAGTGATCCCGCCGAGACTGAAGCTTTCTTT. This chain connects TRBV24-1 to TRBJ1-1, with D uncertain. Per germline, CDR1 KGHDR and CDR2 SFDVKD. This CDR3 is 13 amino acids long. V was trimmed by 3 bases and J by 5 bases, leaving 9 bases between them.

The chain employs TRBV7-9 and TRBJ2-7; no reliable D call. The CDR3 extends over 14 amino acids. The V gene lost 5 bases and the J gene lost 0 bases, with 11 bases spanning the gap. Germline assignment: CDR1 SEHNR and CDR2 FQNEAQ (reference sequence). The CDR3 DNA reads TGTGCCAGCAGCCAGACGGGTAGCTCCTACGAGCAGTACTTC. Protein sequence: CASSQTGSSYEQYF.

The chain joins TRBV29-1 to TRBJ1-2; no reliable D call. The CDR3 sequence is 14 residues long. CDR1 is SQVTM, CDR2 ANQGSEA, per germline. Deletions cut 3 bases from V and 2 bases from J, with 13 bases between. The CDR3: CSVDPSLQNYGYTF. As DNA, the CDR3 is TGCAGCGTTGATCCATCTTTACAGAACTATGGCTACACCTTC.

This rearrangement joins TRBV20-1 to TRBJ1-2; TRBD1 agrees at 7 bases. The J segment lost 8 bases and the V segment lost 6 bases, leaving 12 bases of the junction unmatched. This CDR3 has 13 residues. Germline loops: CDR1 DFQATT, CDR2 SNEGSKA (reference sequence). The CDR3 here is CSASDRALTGYTF. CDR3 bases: TGCAGTGCCAGTGACAGGGCGTTGACCGGCTACACCTTC.

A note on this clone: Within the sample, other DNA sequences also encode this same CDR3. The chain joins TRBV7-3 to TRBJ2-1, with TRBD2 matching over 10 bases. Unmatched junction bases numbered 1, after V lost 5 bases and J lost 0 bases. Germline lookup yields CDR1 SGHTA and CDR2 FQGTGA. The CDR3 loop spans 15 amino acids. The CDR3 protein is CASSPSGSSYNEQFF. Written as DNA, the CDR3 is TGTGCCAGCAGCCCTAGCGGGAGCTCCTACAATGAGCAGTTCTTC.

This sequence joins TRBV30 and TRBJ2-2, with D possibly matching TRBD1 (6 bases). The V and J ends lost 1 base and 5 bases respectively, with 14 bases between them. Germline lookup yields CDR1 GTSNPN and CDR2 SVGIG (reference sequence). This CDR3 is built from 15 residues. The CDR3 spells CAWSAHRAGTGELFF. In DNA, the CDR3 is TGTGCCTGGAGTGCCCACAGGGCTGGGACCGGGGAGCTGTTTTTT.

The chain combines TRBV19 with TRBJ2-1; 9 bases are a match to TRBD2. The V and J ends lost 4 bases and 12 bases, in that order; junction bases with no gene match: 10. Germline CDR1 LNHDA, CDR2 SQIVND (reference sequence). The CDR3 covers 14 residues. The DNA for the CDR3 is TGTGCCAGTAGTAAGTTAGCGGGAGAAGGAGGGCAGTTCTTC. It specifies CASSKLAGEGGQFF.

CDR3 in DNA: TGTGCCAGTAGTGGGACAGGGGGCACCGGGGAGCTGTTTTTT. This translates into CASSGTGGTGELFF. The chain carries TRBV19 and TRBJ2-2; TRBD1 aligns across 11 bases. CDR1 LNHDA and CDR2 SQIVND come from the germline V gene (reference sequence). J gave up 4 bases and V 5 bases, and 0 bases lay outside the gene matches. CDR3 length equals 14 residues.

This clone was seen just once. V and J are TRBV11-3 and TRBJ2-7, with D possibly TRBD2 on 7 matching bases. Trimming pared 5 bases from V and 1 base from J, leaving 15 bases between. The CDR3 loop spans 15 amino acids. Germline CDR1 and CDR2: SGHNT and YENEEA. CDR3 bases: TGTGCCAGCAGCAGGGGGGGTTCACTTTCCTACGAGCAGTACTTC. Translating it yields CASSRGGSLSYEQYF.

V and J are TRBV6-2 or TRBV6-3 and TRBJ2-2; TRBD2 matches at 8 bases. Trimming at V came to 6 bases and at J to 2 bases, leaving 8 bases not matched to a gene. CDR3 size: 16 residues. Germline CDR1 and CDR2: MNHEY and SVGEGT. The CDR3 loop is CASSRLAPSNTGELFF. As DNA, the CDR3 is TGTGCCAGCAGCCGACTAGCGCCCTCCAACACCGGGGAGCTGTTTTTT.

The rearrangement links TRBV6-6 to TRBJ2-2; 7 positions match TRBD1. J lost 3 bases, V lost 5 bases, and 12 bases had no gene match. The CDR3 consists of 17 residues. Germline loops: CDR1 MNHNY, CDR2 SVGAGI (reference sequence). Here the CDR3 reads CASSRRREGADTGELFF. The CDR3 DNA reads TGTGCCAGCAGTCGACGCCGTGAGGGGGCCGACACCGGGGAGCTGTTTTTT.

The CDR3: CASRLQGRGSNTEAFF. The CDR3 nucleotides are TGTGCCAGCAGATTGCAGGGGAGAGGATCGAACACTGAAGCTTTCTTT. The gene calls are TRBV28 and TRBJ1-1, with D possibly matching TRBD1 (6 bases). The CDR3 covers 16 residues. The germline CDR1 and CDR2 sequences are MDHEN and SYDVKM. The V and J ends lost 6 bases and 1 base respectively, with 18 bases between them.

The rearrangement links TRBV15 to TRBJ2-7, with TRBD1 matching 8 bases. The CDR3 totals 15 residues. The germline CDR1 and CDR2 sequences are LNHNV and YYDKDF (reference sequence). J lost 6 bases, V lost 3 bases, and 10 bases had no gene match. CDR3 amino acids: CATSSETGARSEQYF. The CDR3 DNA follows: TGTGCCACCAGCAGCGAGACAGGGGCGCGGTCCGAGCAGTACTTC.

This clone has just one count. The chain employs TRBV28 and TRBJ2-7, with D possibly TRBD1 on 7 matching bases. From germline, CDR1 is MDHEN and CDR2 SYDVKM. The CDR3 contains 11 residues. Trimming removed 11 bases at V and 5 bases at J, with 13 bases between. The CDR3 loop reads CAAQGRHEQYF. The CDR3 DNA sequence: TGTGCCGCACAGGGGAGGCACGAGCAGTACTTC. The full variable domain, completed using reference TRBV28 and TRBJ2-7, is DVKVTQSSRYLVKRTGEKVFLECVQDMDHENMFWYRQDPGLGLRLIYFSYDVKMKEKGDIPEGYSVSREKKERFSLILESASTNQTSMYLCAAQGRHEQYFGPGTRLTVT.

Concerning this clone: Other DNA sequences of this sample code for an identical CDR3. The DNA for the CDR3 is TGTGCCAGCAGTCGCCGGGAGGCAGATACGCAGTATTTT. Residues: CASSRREADTQYF. The rearrangement joins TRBV6-5 to TRBJ2-3; 7 bases agree with TRBD2. V dropped 5 bases and J dropped 4; count of bases not matched to a gene: 3. CDR3 length equals 13 residues. Germline V gene sequence: CDR1 MNHEY, CDR2 SVGAGI.

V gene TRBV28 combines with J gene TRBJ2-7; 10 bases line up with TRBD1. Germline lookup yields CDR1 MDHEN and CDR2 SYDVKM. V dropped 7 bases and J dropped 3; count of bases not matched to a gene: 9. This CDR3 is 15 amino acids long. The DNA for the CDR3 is TGTGCCAGCACAGCTGGGGGACAGGGGAACTACGAGCAGTACTTC. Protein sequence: CASTAGGQGNYEQYF.

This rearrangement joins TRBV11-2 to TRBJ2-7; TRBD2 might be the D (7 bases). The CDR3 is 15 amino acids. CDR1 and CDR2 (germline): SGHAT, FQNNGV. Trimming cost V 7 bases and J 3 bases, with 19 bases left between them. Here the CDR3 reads CASTSRGGQLYEQYF. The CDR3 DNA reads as TGTGCCAGCACCTCTAGGGGGGGACAACTCTACGAGCAGTACTTC.

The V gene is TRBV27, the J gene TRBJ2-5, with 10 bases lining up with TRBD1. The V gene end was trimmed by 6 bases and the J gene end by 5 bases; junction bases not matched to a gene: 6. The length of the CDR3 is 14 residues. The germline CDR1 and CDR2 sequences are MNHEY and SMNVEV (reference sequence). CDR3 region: CASRTGTGVETQYF. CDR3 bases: TGTGCCAGCAGGACCGGGACAGGGGTGGAGACCCAGTACTTC.

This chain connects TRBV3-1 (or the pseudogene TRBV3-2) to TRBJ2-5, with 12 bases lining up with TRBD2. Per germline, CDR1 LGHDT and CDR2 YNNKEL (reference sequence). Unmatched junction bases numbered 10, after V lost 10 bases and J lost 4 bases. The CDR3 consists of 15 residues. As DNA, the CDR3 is TGTGCCACCACGCTAGCGGGAGGGCCTCGAGAGACCCAGTACTTC. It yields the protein CATTLAGGPRETQYF.

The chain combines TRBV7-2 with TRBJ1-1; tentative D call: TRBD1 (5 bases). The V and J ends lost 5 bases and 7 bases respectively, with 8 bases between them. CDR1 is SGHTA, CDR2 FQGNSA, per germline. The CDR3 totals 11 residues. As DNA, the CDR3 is TGTGCCAGCAGCACGGGGGTTGAAGCTTTCTTT. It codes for CASSTGVEAFF.

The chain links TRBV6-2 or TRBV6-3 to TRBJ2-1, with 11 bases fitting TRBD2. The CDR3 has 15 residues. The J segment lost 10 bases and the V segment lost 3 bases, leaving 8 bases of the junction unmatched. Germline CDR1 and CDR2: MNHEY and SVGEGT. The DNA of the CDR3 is TGTGCCAGCAGTTATCAGCTAGCGGGAGGTTGGGAGCAGTTCTTC. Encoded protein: CASSYQLAGGWEQFF.

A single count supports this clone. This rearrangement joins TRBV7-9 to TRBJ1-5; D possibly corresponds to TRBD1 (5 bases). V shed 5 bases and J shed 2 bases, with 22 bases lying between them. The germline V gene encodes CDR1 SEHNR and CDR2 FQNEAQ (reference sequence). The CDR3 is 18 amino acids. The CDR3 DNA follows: TGTGCCAGCAGCACTACCCTTGGACCAATGGGGCGCAATCAGCCCCAGCATTTT. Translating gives CASSTTLGPMGRNQPQHF.